Below, 31 T cell receptor beta chains from the same sample are listed, as sequenced in a study of T cell responses to AZD1222 COVID-19 vaccine. TCRdb's table, derived via immunoSEQ multiplex PCR, lists solely in-frame clones and lacks some. The table lists approximately 200,000 clones, around nine tenths of them singletons, with about 7.2% in the top ten. Material: peripheral blood, obtained on day 0 of AZD1222 vaccination. Source of these receptors: an adult in good health.

This clone was counted only a few times. The sample contains more than one DNA sequence encoding this CDR3. The chain couples TRBV27 to TRBJ2-7, with D perhaps TRBD1 or TRBD2 (5 bases each). The CDR3 is made up of 13 amino acids. CDR1 and CDR2 (germline): MNHEY, SMNVEV (reference sequence). With 3 bases removed from V and 1 base from J, the gap between germline ends came to 7 bases. The CDR3 DNA reads as TGTGCCAGCAGTTTTGGGGGTTCCTACGAGCAGTACTTC. It is translated as CASSFGGSYEQYF.

This clone was seen a single time. The J gene is TRBJ1-3, the V gene TRBV11-2, with 9 positions matching TRBD1. The CDR3 is 15 residues long. Germline loops: CDR1 SGHAT, CDR2 FQNNGV. Losses at the gene ends were 9 bases for V and 0 bases for J; bases not matched to a gene: 6. The CDR3 here is CASLGQGSSGNTIYF. The CDR3 coding sequence is TGTGCCAGTTTAGGACAGGGGAGCTCTGGAAACACCATATATTTT.

The chain combines TRBV2 with TRBJ1-1; TRBD1 agrees at 7 bases. The junction had 3 bases not matched to a gene; V was cut back by 7 bases and J by 1 base. Looked up from germline, CDR1 is SNHLY and CDR2 is FYNNEI. The CDR3 runs to 13 residues. CDR3 in amino acids: CASKRDRNTEAFF. Written as DNA, the CDR3 is TGTGCCAGCAAACGGGACAGGAACACTGAAGCTTTCTTT.

The chain is built from TRBV10-3 and TRBJ1-3; no definite D call. Germline V gives CDR1 ENHRY, CDR2 SYGVKD. Trimming removed 2 bases at V and 0 bases at J, with 5 bases between. The CDR3 runs 14 residues. This CDR3 is CAISEDRSGNTIYF. CDR3 in DNA: TGTGCCATCAGTGAGGACCGCTCTGGAAACACCATATATTTT.

J is TRBJ2-1 and V is TRBV19; 8 bases agree with TRBD2. Germline assignment: CDR1 LNHDA and CDR2 SQIVND (reference sequence). Trimming took 3 bases from V and 6 from J; bases not matched to a gene: 13. This CDR3 spans 17 amino acids. CDR3 in DNA: TGTGCCAGTAGTATGGAGCAGGGCTCGGGGGGGGTCAATGAGCAGTTCTTC. This codes for CASSMEQGSGGVNEQFF.

The genes are TRBV7-2 and TRBJ2-7; D is possibly TRBD1 or TRBD2 (6 bases each). V shed 4 bases and J shed 2 bases, with 12 bases lying between them. The germline V gene encodes CDR1 SGHTA and CDR2 FQGNSA. The CDR3 is 14 amino acids. DNA of the CDR3: TGTGCCAGCAGCTCCGACAGGACTACCTACGAGCAGTACTTC. Translated: CASSSDRTTYEQYF.

The chain combines TRBV14 with TRBJ2-3; 10 nucleotides align to TRBD2. This CDR3 is built from 18 residues. Trimming cost V 1 base and J 4 bases; bases outside gene matches: 11. CDR1 and CDR2 (germline): SGHDN, FVKESK. The CDR3 bases are TGTGCCAGCAGCCAAGTGGGGTCTAGCGGGGGACGGGCAGATACGCAGTATTTT. Encoded protein: CASSQVGSSGGRADTQYF.

J is TRBJ1-2 and V is TRBV10-3; a weak D match, TRBD1 (6 bases). The CDR3 loop spans 17 amino acids. V was cut by 0 bases and J by 6 bases, with 20 bases left in between. Germline values: CDR1 ENHRY, CDR2 SYGVKD. CDR3 nucleotides: TGTGCCATCAGTGAGTCGGGCCCGGGACAACTAGCTAATGGCTACACCTTC. This encodes CAISESGPGQLANGYTF.

The J gene is TRBJ2-7, the V gene TRBV6-5; the D gene is possibly TRBD2 (6 bases). Germline-derived CDR1 and CDR2 are MNHEY and SVGAGI. V lost 4 bases and J 5 bases, leaving 12 bases between the germline ends. CDR3 length equals 13 residues. The CDR3 DNA sequence: TGTGCCAGCAGTTCGGGGGTTAGGCACGAGCAGTACTTC. Amino acids: CASSSGVRHEQYF.

V gene TRBV7-3 combines with J gene TRBJ2-2, with 7 bases matching TRBD1. Germline trimming cut 8 bases from V and 3 bases from J; bases unmatched to any gene: 0. The germline V gene has CDR1 SGHTA and CDR2 FQGTGA. The CDR3 has 12 residues. In DNA, the CDR3 is TGTGCCAGCCAGGGGGACACCGGGGAGCTGTTTTTT. Residues: CASQGDTGELFF.

This clone was seen once. This chain links TRBV29-1 with TRBJ1-2; tentatively, D is TRBD1 (5 bases). The ends were cut back, 1 base at V and 3 bases at J, with 15 bases in the middle. This CDR3 spans 15 amino acids. Per germline, CDR1 SQVTM and CDR2 ANQGSEA. The CDR3 nucleotides read TGCAGCGTTGAAGGCCTTAGGGTGGGGGACTATGGCTACACCTTC. Translating it yields CSVEGLRVGDYGYTF.

The V and J genes are TRBV7-9 and TRBJ1-1, with TRBD1 matching 7 bases. Germline V gene sequence: CDR1 SEHNR, CDR2 FQNEAQ (reference sequence). The CDR3 is 16 amino acids. The V segment lost 5 bases and the J segment 6 bases; nucleotides outside the gene matches: 15. The CDR3 is CASSPPRQGALPEAFF. The CDR3 nucleotides read TGTGCCAGCAGCCCGCCCAGACAGGGCGCCCTGCCTGAAGCTTTCTTT.

This clone appeared a few times. The chain recombines TRBV7-2 with TRBJ2-3, with D tentatively TRBD2 (6 bases). There are 18 residues in the CDR3. CDR1 and CDR2 from the germline V gene are SGHTA and FQGNSA. The germline V and J ends were trimmed by 0 bases and 8 bases, with 24 bases remaining between them. The CDR3 loop is CASSLAPPGTGGMGTQYF. CDR3 sequence (DNA): TGTGCCAGCAGCTTAGCGCCACCGGGGACTGGGGGGATGGGTACGCAGTATTTT.

The V gene is TRBV5-1, the J gene TRBJ1-1; D is unresolved. V was clipped by 1 base and J by 1 base, with 8 bases between them. This CDR3 comprises 14 residues. CDR1 and CDR2 from the germline V gene are SGHRS and YFSETQ. The CDR3 reads CASSLWIPNTEAFF. DNA of the CDR3: TGCGCCAGCAGCTTGTGGATTCCGAACACTGAAGCTTTCTTT.

The chain is built from TRBV5-4 and TRBJ2-6; D is unresolved. CDR1 and CDR2 from the germline V gene are SGHNT and YYREEE (reference sequence). V lost 4 bases and J lost 2, with 10 bases in between. The CDR3 is 15 residues long. In DNA form, the CDR3 reads TGTGCCAGCAGCCTCAGACTCCCTGGGGCCAACGTCCTGACTTTC. This translates into CASSLRLPGANVLTF. Together with reference TRBV5-4 and TRBJ2-6, the CDR3 gives the full variable domain: ETGVTQSPTHLIKTRGQQVTLRCSSQSGHNTVSWYQQALGQGPQFIFQYYREEENGRGNFPPRFSGLQFPNYSSELNVNALELDDSALYLCASSLRLPGANVLTFGAGSRLTVL.

The chain employs TRBV24-1 and TRBJ1-5, with 7 bases fitting TRBD1. The CDR3 is 20 amino acids. The junction had 19 bases not matched to a gene; V was cut back by 3 bases and J by 3 bases. Germline V gene sequence: CDR1 KGHDR, CDR2 SFDVKD. CDR3 nucleotide sequence: TGTGCCACCAGTGATCGGATCGGAACCCTGATACAGGGGCTCAATCAGCCCCAGCATTTT. This translates into CATSDRIGTLIQGLNQPQHF.

This chain joins TRBV6-5 and TRBJ2-1, with TRBD1 identical over 9 bases. The CDR3 runs to 15 residues. Germline V gene lookup returns CDR1 MNHEY and CDR2 SVGAGI. Germline trimming cut 6 bases from V and 8 bases from J; bases unmatched to any gene: 11. The CDR3 spells CASRETTGGSDEQFF. The CDR3 DNA follows: TGTGCCAGCAGAGAGACGACAGGGGGATCGGATGAGCAGTTCTTC.

This clone was recorded a few times. CDR3 sequence: CASSSRGLGTEAFF. DNA for the CDR3: TGTGCCAGCAGTAGTCGGGGGTTAGGGACTGAAGCTTTCTTT. This rearrangement joins TRBV6-5 to TRBJ1-1, with D perhaps TRBD1 (5 bases). The CDR3 totals 14 residues. Looked up from germline, CDR1 is MNHEY and CDR2 is SVGAGI. Trimming removed 5 bases at V and 5 bases at J, with 15 bases between.

The J gene is TRBJ1-2, the V gene TRBV5-1, with unresolved D. The CDR3 spans 13 residues. Trimming left V 2 bases short and J 6 bases short, with 11 bases between. CDR1 and CDR2 (germline): SGHRS, YFSETQ. DNA for the CDR3: TGCGCCAGCAGCTTTTCACCCACTGATGGCTACACCTTC. Protein sequence: CASSFSPTDGYTF.

This rearrangement joins TRBV21-1 to TRBJ1-1; the table's D call of TRBD1 was not tested on the DNA. TRBV21-1 is designated a pseudogene. The CDR3 totals 16 residues. This CDR3 is CASSKQRGPPNTEAFF. For the CDR3, the DNA is TGTGCCAGCAGCAAACAGAGGGGGCCCCCGAACACTGAAGCTTTCTTT.

This chain connects TRBV10-3 to TRBJ1-4; 7 bases agree with TRBD1. Germline loops: CDR1 ENHRY, CDR2 SYGVKD. The length of the CDR3 is 16 residues. Germline trimming cut 3 bases from V and 3 bases from J; bases unmatched to any gene: 7. DNA of the CDR3: TGTGCCATCAGTGAAAGTGGGCAGGGGGCTAATGAAAAACTGTTTTTT. Its translation is CAISESGQGANEKLFF.

This clone was observed a single time. This chain links TRBV5-1 with TRBJ2-6; D unresolved. The CDR3 length is 15 residues. Germline values: CDR1 SGHRS, CDR2 YFSETQ. V was clipped by 4 bases and J by 2 bases, with 10 bases between them. This CDR3 reads CASSPVGPGANVLTF. The CDR3 DNA follows: TGCGCCAGCAGCCCCGTCGGGCCTGGGGCCAACGTCCTGACTTTC.

This clone turned up a few times. The gene calls are TRBV30 and TRBJ2-7; TRBD2 matches at 8 bases. Germline CDR1 reads GTSNPN; CDR2 reads SVGIG (reference sequence). Trimming cost V 7 bases and J 0 bases; bases outside gene matches: 14. CDR3 length: 16 amino acids. CDR3 amino acids: CASSGAGGPSSYEQYF. The CDR3 DNA reads TGTGCCTCCTCTGGGGCGGGGGGCCCGAGCTCCTACGAGCAGTACTTC.

CDR3 region: CATSDPGQVPTNEQFF. The CDR3 DNA reads as TGTGCCACCAGTGACCCGGGACAGGTACCGACCAATGAGCAGTTCTTC. The J gene is TRBJ2-1, the V gene TRBV24-1; 8 positions agree with TRBD1. The CDR3 runs 16 residues. V shed 4 bases and J 6 bases; nucleotides not matched to a gene: 10. Germline-derived CDR1 and CDR2 are KGHDR and SFDVKD.

The chain couples TRBV5-8 to TRBJ2-7; D gene unclear. The CDR3 length is 12 residues. Germline V gives CDR1 SGHTS, CDR2 YDEGEE. V was clipped by 0 bases and J by 4 bases, with 5 bases between them. CDR3 nucleotides: TGTGCCAGCAGCTTGGAACAGTACGAGCAGTACTTC. Protein product: CASSLEQYEQYF. Full variable domain (missing parts from reference TRBV5-8 and TRBJ2-7): EAGVTQSPTHLIKTRGQQATLRCSPISGHTSVYWYQQALGLGLQFLLWYDEGEERNRGNFPPRFSGRQFPNYSSELNVNALELEDSALYLCASSLEQYEQYFGPGTRLTVT.

The rearrangement uses TRBV9 and TRBJ1-1; unclear D gene. The length of the CDR3 is 13 residues. The germline V gene has CDR1 SGDLS and CDR2 YYNGEE. Between the trimmed V and J ends, which lost 5 bases and 5 bases, there was a span of 13 bases. CDR3 DNA: TGTGCCAGCAGGCGCCTCGGGGAGACTGAAGCTTTCTTT. Its protein product is CASRRLGETEAFF.

V usage is TRBV18 and J usage is TRBJ1-1; D not certain. The CDR3 length is 15 residues. Germline CDR1 reads KGHSH; CDR2 reads LQKENI. V lost 3 bases and J 1 base, leaving 12 bases between the germline ends. CDR3 sequence: CASSPRPESNTEAFF. CDR3 nucleotide sequence: TGTGCCAGCTCACCGCGGCCGGAGTCGAACACTGAAGCTTTCTTT.

The chain joins TRBV6-4 to TRBJ2-2; D possibly corresponds to TRBD1 (6 bases). In germline, CDR1 is MRHNA, CDR2 SNTAGT. The V end lost 3 bases, the J end lost 3 bases, and 8 bases lay between the germline ends. This CDR3 has 14 residues. The CDR3 nucleotides read TGTGCCAGCAGTGAGGGGGCGGACACCGGGGAGCTGTTTTTT. This gives the protein CASSEGADTGELFF.

The chain employs TRBV11-2 and TRBJ2-2, with 7 bases that match TRBD1. V lost 1 base and J lost 4; bases outside the gene matches: 12. Germline CDR1 is SGHAT and CDR2 is FQNNGV. There are 18 residues in the CDR3. CDR3 sequence (DNA): TGTGCCAGCAGCTTAGGAATCCTGGGACAGCGAGGCACCGGGGAGCTGTTTTTT. Protein: CASSLGILGQRGTGELFF.

The chain combines TRBV11-2 with TRBJ2-7, with D possibly TRBD1 on 6 matching bases. The CDR3 runs 12 residues. Trimming cost V 5 bases and J 5 bases, with 10 bases left between them. Germline-derived CDR1 and CDR2 are SGHAT and FQNNGV. CDR3 in amino acids: CASSIYRDEQYF. The CDR3 region has the DNA TGTGCCAGCAGCATATACAGGGACGAGCAGTACTTC.

This rearrangement joins TRBV20-1 to TRBJ2-7; D gene uncertain. Germline CDR1 DFQATT, CDR2 SNEGSKA (reference sequence). CDR3 length equals 14 residues. V lost 3 bases and J lost 3, with 15 bases in between. The CDR3 bases are TGCAGTGCTAGTGCCGACTTAGTCCGCTACGAGCAGTACTTC. Translated: CSASADLVRYEQYF.